These 8 T cell receptor beta chains came from one sample sequenced in a study of blood T cell repertoires in COVID-19. The table came from immunoSEQ multiplex PCR; TCRdb's copy has only in-frame clones and leaves some out. The sample has some 200,000 clones; over 75% are singletons. Sequencing was done on a sample of peripheral blood. Receptor source: a woman over 75 with acute or convalescent COVID-19.

V is TRBV7-8 and J is TRBJ1-2, with D unresolved. This CDR3 region has 14 residues. The V gene's germline CDR1 is SGHVS and CDR2 FQNEAQ. V was shortened by 1 base and J by 0 bases, with 6 bases between the two germline ends. The CDR3 spells CASSLGRTNYGYTF. The CDR3 DNA sequence: TGTGCCAGCAGCTTAGGCAGAACTAACTATGGCTACACCTTC.

The chain has TRBV6-5 and TRBJ2-2; TRBD1 might be the D (6 bases). This CDR3 spans 13 amino acids. Deletions cut 9 bases from V and 0 bases from J, with 8 bases between. Germline CDR1 MNHEY, CDR2 SVGAGI. DNA of the CDR3: TGTGCCAGTAGGACAGCGAACACCGGGGAGCTGTTTTTT. This encodes CASRTANTGELFF.

This clone was observed once. CDR3 nucleotide sequence: TGTGCCAGCAGCTTAGGTGGAGCGGGGGGGCAAGAGACCCAGTACTTC. Translating it yields CASSLGGAGGQETQYF. The chain carries TRBV7-2 and TRBJ2-5; TRBD2 matches 10 bases. Unmatched junction bases numbered 4, after V lost 1 base and J lost 2 bases. The CDR3 has 16 amino acids. Germline CDR1 is SGHTA and CDR2 is FQGNSA.

This rearrangement joins TRBV18 to TRBJ2-7; D might be TRBD1 (6 bases). Germline CDR1 is KGHSH and CDR2 is LQKENI. The ends were cut back, 3 bases at V and 0 bases at J, with 15 bases in the middle. CDR3 size: 16 residues. CDR3 nucleotide sequence: TGTGCCAGCTCACCCCGTGGGGACATCAACTCCTACGAGCAGTACTTC. Residues: CASSPRGDINSYEQYF.

V usage is TRBV9 and J usage is TRBJ2-7; 7 bases fit TRBD2. The CDR3 spans 15 residues. Trimming at V came to 0 bases and at J to 2 bases, leaving 5 bases not matched to a gene. CDR1 is SGDLS, CDR2 YYNGEE, per germline. CDR3 loop: CASSVGSGVTYEQYF. CDR3 bases: TGTGCCAGCAGCGTAGGCAGCGGGGTAACCTACGAGCAGTACTTC.

J is TRBJ1-6 and V is TRBV4-1, with D possibly matching TRBD1 (6 bases). The CDR3 length is 15 residues. CDR1 is MGHRA, CDR2 YSYEKL, per germline. Between the trimmed V and J ends, which lost 1 base and 10 bases, there was a span of 14 bases. CDR3 protein: CASSQGPGTRSPLHF. The CDR3, as DNA: TGCGCCAGCAGCCAAGGCCCCGGGACACGGTCACCCCTCCACTTT.

This clone has more than one count but fewer than ten. V usage is TRBV7-2 and J usage is TRBJ2-7, with 10 positions matching TRBD2. CDR1 SGHTA and CDR2 FQGNSA come from the germline V gene. V shed 7 bases and J 4 bases; nucleotides not matched to a gene: 7. CDR3 length: 14 amino acids. The CDR3 is CASKELAGVYEQYF. CDR3 coding DNA: TGTGCCAGCAAGGAGCTAGCGGGGGTTTACGAGCAGTACTTC.

The J gene is TRBJ1-1, the V gene TRBV18, with 9 bases matching TRBD1. The CDR3 consists of 17 residues. V shed 5 bases and J 0 bases; nucleotides not matched to a gene: 10. CDR1 KGHSH and CDR2 LQKENI come from the germline V gene. This CDR3 is CASSVGTGTLMNTEAFF. As DNA, the CDR3 is TGTGCCAGCTCAGTTGGGACAGGGACGCTGATGAACACTGAAGCTTTCTTT.